This T cell receptor (beta chain) was identified in a study of blood T cell repertoires in COVID-19. Across the study: Sites in the United States, Italy and Spain provided acute and convalescent COVID-19 samples. T cells, B-cell-depleted T cells, or PBMCs provided the cDNA or gDNA that served as material.

The CDR3 runs to 13 residues. V dropped 3 bases and J dropped 7 bases, with 9 bases sitting between them. CDR1 LNHDA and CDR2 SQIVND come from the germline V gene (reference sequence). In the original analysis: How many nucleated cells were present was estimated from reference gene primer amplification. The protocol was immunoSEQ multiplex PCR, while the TCRdb copy is restricted to in-frame clones and leaves out a portion. The DNA gave D and trimming, while V, J and clone size come from that table. The table lists about 190,000 clones, under 90% of them singletons, with less than 20% in the top ten. This clone was counted a single time.

The genes are TRBV19 and TRBJ1-4; D gene ambiguous. The sequenced material came from peripheral blood. The sequence came from a human donor in a cohort sampled during active COVID-19. CDR3 amino acids: CASSMRVTEKLFF. CDR3 nucleotide sequence: TGTGCCAGTAGTATGCGGGTAACTGAAAAACTGTTTTTT. Supplemented by reference TRBV19 and TRBJ1-4, the full variable domain reads DGGITQSPKYLFRKEGQNVTLSCEQNLNHDAMYWYRQDPGQGLRLIYYSQIVNDFQKGDIAEGYSVSREKKESFPLTVTSAQKNPTAFYLCASSMRVTEKLFFGSGTQLSVL.